This TCR beta chain came from a study of cytomegalovirus exposure and HLA in healthy donors. General observations from the study: V segments that were indistinguishable, TRBV6-2 and TRBV6-3 among them, were omitted from analysis. In an earlier analysis, most TCR beta V segments were productive about 87% or about 30% of the time. In vitro testing confirmed a few CMV-associated chains as specific for CMV antigens. Analyses of presence and absence presupposed an approximately uniform sequencing depth across donors.

The CDR3 totals 13 residues. The V gene end was trimmed by 6 bases and the J gene end by 4 bases; junction bases not matched to a gene: 4. Germline CDR1 and CDR2: MNHEY and SVGAGI. The sample holds one count of this clone. Its specificity is not known. Primers included in the PCR were 60 Vbeta and 13 Jbeta primers. Clones were sequenced by immunoSEQ multiplex PCR, and TCRdb holds only the in-frame ones, with some missing. The table includes over 150,000 clones, about four fifths detected once. Sequencing input: PBMCs. This receptor was identified in a girl aged 10 to 17 in good health and CMV-seropositive. The V call is TRBV6-5, the J call TRBJ1-2; TRBD1 agrees at 8 bases. CDR3 amino acids: CASSIDRGYGYTF. CDR3 sequence (DNA): TGTGCCAGCAGCATCGACAGGGGCTATGGCTACACCTTC.